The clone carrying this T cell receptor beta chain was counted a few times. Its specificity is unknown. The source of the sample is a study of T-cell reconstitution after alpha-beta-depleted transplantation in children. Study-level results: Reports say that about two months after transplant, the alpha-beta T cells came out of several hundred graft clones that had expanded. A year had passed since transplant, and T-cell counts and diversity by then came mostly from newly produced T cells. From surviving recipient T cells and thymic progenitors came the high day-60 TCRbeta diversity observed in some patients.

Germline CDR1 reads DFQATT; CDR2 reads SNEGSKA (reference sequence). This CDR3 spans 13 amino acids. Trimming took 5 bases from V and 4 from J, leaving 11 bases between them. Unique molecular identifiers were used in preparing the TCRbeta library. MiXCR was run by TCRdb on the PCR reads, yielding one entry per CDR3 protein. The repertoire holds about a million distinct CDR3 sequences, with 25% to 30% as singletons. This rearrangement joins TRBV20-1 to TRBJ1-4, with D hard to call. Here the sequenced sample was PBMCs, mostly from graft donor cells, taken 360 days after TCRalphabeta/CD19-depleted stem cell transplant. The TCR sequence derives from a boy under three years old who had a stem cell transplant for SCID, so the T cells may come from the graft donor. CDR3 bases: TGCAGTGCTGTGGGGAGACATAATGAAAAACTGTTTTTT. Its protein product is CSAVGRHNEKLFF.